This TCR beta chain was found in a study of blood T cell repertoires in COVID-19 (dated by TCRdb to the early 2020s). For the study in its entirety: Collaborator samples came from the United States, Italy and Spain and covered acute and convalescent phases of COVID-19. The prospective study material was composed of cDNA or gDNA derived from T cells, B-cell-depleted T cells, or PBMCs. Deeply sampled blood TCRbeta repertoires from subjects exposed to, actively infected with, or recovered from COVID-19 were included in the dataset. The repertoires were released in a freely available public database intended as a resource for research on the immune response to SARS-CoV-2. The samples were drawn from the first 160 participants of the ongoing ImmuneRACE study and from 950 to 1,500 subjects provided by 6 global collaborators. The sample metadata nearly always contained a de-identified subject ID, COVID-19 status, age in years and sex. Where available, HLA class I and class II types were taken from metadata supplied by the sample provider and were not determined by assay-based typing. What the research found in general, with its limitations: The amount of clinical and demographic metadata varied by source and participant and was provided uncurated.

The immunoSEQ Assay, a bias-controlled multiplex PCR, was used to amplify TCRbeta CDR3 regions from genomic DNA. Per the source publication's procedure: The number of nucleated cells in each sample was estimated from the amplification of reference gene primers within the assay. To quantify the absolute abundance of each unique TCRbeta CDR3 rearrangement, sequence reads were collapsed and filtered. For each sample, productive Simpson clonality was calculated as the square root of Simpson's diversity index over productive rearrangements. The table was pulled from immuneACCESS by TCRdb, which kept in-frame rearrangements only. Such tables lose some clones; where checked, under half of the loss comes from unresolved V genes, and the rest has no known cause. Clone size and V and J calls were adopted from that table, with D and trimming inferred from the DNA. Across this sample there are about 200,000 clones, with approximately 87% seen only once. The ten top clones hold 0.75% to 0.9% of the sample.

Each collaborating institution followed its own protocols to collect whole blood in K2EDTA tubes. For TCRbeta analysis, collaborator samples were shipped as frozen whole blood, as isolated PBMCs, or as DNA extracted from either sample type. Trimming leaves V shorter by 4 bases and J shorter by 2 bases, with the junction holding 2 bases beyond the gene matches. Reading the germline V gene gives CDR1 KGHDR and CDR2 SFDVKD. The CDR3 numbers 14 residues from cysteine through phenylalanine. Of the read, only the CDR3 DNA is kept; its 42 bases are in frame from base 1. As concerns this clone: This receptor's antigen is unknown. No per-base quality is available; no much larger clone lies one base away.

The sequencing sample was made of peripheral blood. This clonotype was sampled from a woman in her 70s with acute or convalescent COVID-19. The chain is assembled from TRBV24-1 and TRBJ2-3; 7 of the junction bases match TRBD2. The CDR3: CATSDRGVTDTQYF. The sequenced DNA: TGTGCCACCAGTGACCGGGGGGTCACAGATACGCAGTATTTT.